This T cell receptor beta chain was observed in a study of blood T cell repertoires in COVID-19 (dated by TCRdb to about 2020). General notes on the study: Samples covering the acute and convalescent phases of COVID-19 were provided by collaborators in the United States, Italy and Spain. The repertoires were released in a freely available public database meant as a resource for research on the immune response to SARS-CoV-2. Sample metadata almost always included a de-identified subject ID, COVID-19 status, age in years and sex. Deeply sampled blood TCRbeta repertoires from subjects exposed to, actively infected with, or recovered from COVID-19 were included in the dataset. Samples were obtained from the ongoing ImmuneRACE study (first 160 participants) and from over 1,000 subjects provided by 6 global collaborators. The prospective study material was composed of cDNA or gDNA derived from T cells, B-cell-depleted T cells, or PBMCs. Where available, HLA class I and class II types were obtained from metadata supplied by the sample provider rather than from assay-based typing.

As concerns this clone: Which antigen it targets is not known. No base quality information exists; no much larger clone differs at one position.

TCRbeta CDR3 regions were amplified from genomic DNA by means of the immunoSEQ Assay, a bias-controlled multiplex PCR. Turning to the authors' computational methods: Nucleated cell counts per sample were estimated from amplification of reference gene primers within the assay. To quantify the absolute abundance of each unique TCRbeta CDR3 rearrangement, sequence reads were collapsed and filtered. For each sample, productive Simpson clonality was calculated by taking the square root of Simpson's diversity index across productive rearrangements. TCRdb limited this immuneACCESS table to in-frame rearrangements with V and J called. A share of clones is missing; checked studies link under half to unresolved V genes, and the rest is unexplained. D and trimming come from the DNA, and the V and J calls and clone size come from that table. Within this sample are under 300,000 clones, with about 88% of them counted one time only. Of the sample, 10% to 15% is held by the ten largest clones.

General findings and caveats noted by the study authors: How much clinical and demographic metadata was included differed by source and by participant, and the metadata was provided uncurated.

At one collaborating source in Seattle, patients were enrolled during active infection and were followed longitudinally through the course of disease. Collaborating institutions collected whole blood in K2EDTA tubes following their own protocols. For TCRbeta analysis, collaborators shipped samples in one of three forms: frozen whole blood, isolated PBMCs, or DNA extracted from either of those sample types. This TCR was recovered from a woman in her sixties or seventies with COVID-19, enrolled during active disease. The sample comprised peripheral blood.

The sequence in DNA is TGTGCCAGCAGTTTACTAGCGGGGCCTTACGAGCAGTACTTC. Translated, it reads CASSLLAGPYEQYF. In this chain, TRBV6-5 is recombined with TRBJ2-7; 10 middle bases align to TRBD2. Trimming takes 4 bases off V and 4 bases off J; junction bases not matched to a gene: 4. Including the terminal cysteine and phenylalanine, the CDR3 comprises 14 residues. The kept DNA is CDR3 alone, 42 bases in frame from the first base. CDR1 MNHEY and CDR2 SVGAGI were looked up in the germline V gene.